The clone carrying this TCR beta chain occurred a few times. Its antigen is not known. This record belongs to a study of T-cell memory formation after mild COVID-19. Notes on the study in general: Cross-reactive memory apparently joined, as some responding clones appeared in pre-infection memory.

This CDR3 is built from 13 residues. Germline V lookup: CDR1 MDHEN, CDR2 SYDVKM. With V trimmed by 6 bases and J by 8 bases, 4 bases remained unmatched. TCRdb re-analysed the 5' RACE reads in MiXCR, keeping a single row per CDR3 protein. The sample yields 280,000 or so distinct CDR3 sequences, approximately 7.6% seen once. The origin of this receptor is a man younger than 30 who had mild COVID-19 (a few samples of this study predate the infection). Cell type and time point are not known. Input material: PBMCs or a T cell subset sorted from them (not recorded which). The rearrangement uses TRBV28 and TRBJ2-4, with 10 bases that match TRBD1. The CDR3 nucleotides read TGTGCCAGCAGGGACAGGGGGGGAGACATTCAGTACTTC. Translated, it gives CASRDRGGDIQYF.